This T cell receptor beta chain comes out of a study of blood T cell repertoires in COVID-19. Study-wide background: The samples span acute and convalescent COVID-19 from the United States, Italy and Spain. T cells, B-cell-depleted T cells, or PBMCs provided the cDNA or gDNA that served as material.

Participant ages covered roughly 18 to 89 years across 25 or so US areas. The CDR3 covers 17 residues. Germline values: CDR1 SGDLS, CDR2 YYNGEE. Trimming shortened V by 0 bases and J by 0 bases, and 13 bases separated the two germline ends. Per the original methods: The assay estimated nucleated cells by amplifying reference gene primers. Clones were sequenced by immunoSEQ multiplex PCR, and TCRdb holds only the in-frame ones, with some missing. Clone size and V and J calls were adopted from that table, with D and trimming inferred from the DNA. The top ten hold under 2.5% of the sample, which has about 400,000 clones, 70% to 90% seen once.

V is TRBV9 and J is TRBJ2-1, with a tentative D call TRBD2 (6 bases). Material for sequencing was PBMCs or T cells enriched from blood (not recorded which). The sequence was collected from a woman between 18 and 29 years old with acute COVID-19. CDR3 sequence reads: CASSVAFAGSSYNEQFF. The CDR3, as DNA: TGTGCCAGCAGCGTAGCCTTTGCGGGGAGCTCCTACAATGAGCAGTTCTTC.